This is a list of T cell receptor beta chains from one sample in a study of blood T cell repertoires in COVID-19. Clones were read by immunoSEQ multiplex PCR, and TCRdb kept only the in-frame ones, dropping some. The sample has 210,000 or so clones, 85% to 90% seen once. Sequencing was performed on peripheral blood. Receptor source: a man aged 25-40 years with COVID-19, enrolled during active disease. CDR3s leave out the opening cysteine and the closing phenylalanine or tryptophan. The D gene is left open where the match is weak.

TRBJ2-1 | TRBD2 | TRBV24-1 | ATSDSSSGYNEQF
TRBJ1-1 | TRBD1 | TRBV19 | ASTRTGNTEAF
TRBJ1-2 | TRBD1 | TRBV11-2 | ASSRTSGQGNYGYT
TRBJ1-2 | - | TRBV6-5 | ASSYSGSYNYGYT
TRBJ1-3 | - | TRBV3-1/TRBV3-2 | ASSHLLSEGSGNTIY
TRBJ1-5 | - | TRBV6-5 | ASRKGGNQPQH
TRBJ1-5 | TRBD1 | TRBV15 | ATSSGQGNQPQH
TRBJ2-4 | TRBD1 | TRBV6-2/TRBV6-3 | ASSLGTGWSIQY
TRBJ1-2 | TRBD1 | TRBV3-1/TRBV3-2 | ASSQGPGQGYGYT
TRBJ2-7 | TRBD1 | TRBV5-1 | ASRGQGSTYEQY
TRBJ2-1 | TRBD1 | TRBV4-1 | ASSQAGQRNEQF
TRBJ2-1 | - | TRBV9 | ASSVAAEQDEQF
TRBJ1-1 | - | TRBV19 | ASSFNGGMNTEAF
TRBJ1-1 | - | TRBV6-5 | ASSTTRNTEAF
TRBJ2-1 | - | TRBV6-5 | ASSYSHASSDNEQF
TRBJ2-7 | - | TRBV6-5 | ASSYSWSGDLYEQY
TRBJ2-1 | - | TRBV5-1 | ASSQGPYNEQF